This T cell receptor beta chain stems from a study of identical twins. This clonotype was picked up a small number of times. Germline-derived CDR1 and CDR2 are SEHNR and FQNEAQ (reference sequence). The CDR3 is made up of 17 amino acids. Trimming at V came to 3 bases and at J to 1 base, leaving 8 bases not matched to a gene. TCRdb used MiXCR to reprocess the 5' RACE reads, holding one entry per CDR3 protein. The sample consists of roughly 750,000 distinct CDR3 sequences, about 20% of them appearing once. These data were likewise used in another study, on T cells expressing NK-cell markers.

This receptor was identified in a woman younger than 30 in good health. The chain links TRBV7-9 to TRBJ2-2; 7 bases agree with TRBD1. Sequencing used PBMCs. CDR3 sequence reads: CASSLGTGTVNTGELFF. The CDR3 bases are TGTGCCAGCAGCTTGGGGACCGGGACAGTGAACACCGGGGAGCTGTTTTTT.